A selection of T cell receptor beta chains follows, all from one sample in a study of cytotoxic CD8 clonotypes in ibrutinib-treated CLL. Clones were read by immunoSEQ multiplex PCR, and TCRdb kept only the in-frame ones, dropping some. Counted here are hundreds of thousands of clones, roughly 70% occurring once; the ten biggest clones make up less than 20%. Sequences were derived from PBMCs, sampled after 24 months of ibrutinib treatment. The receptors were gathered from a human donor with chronic lymphocytic leukemia. CDR3s include the opening cysteine and the closing phenylalanine or tryptophan. D genes are given only for firm matches. Size values are once, few and many counts, or a class for expanded clones, and some rows have none.

v_gene: TRBV4-2; j_gene: TRBJ1-5; abundance: NA; d_gene: NA; CDR3aa: CASSQQGWRGNQPQHF; CDR3nt: TGTGCCAGCAGCCAGCAGGGGTGGCGCGGCAATCAGCCCCAGCATTTT
v_gene: TRBV6-6; j_gene: TRBJ1-5; abundance: NA; d_gene: NA; CDR3aa: CASRHRVSSNQPQHF; CDR3nt: TGTGCCAGCAGACACCGGGTCTCTAGCAATCAGCCCCAGCATTTT
v_gene: TRBV7-8; j_gene: TRBJ2-7; abundance: NA; d_gene: TRBD2; CDR3aa: CASSLSSAGGYEQYF; CDR3nt: TGTGCCAGCAGCCTAAGTTCAGCGGGGGGCTACGAGCAGTACTTC
v_gene: TRBV9; j_gene: TRBJ2-1; abundance: few; d_gene: TRBD2; CDR3aa: CASSMRGLAGERHLSSYNEQFF; CDR3nt: TGTGCCAGCAGCATGAGGGGACTAGCGGGAGAGCGCCACCTCAGCTCCTACAATGAGCAGTTCTTC
v_gene: TRBV11-1; j_gene: TRBJ2-5; abundance: once; d_gene: TRBD1; CDR3aa: CASSPLPGTGSGETQYF; CDR3nt: TGTGCCAGCAGCCCCCTCCCGGGGACAGGGAGCGGAGAGACCCAGTACTTC
v_gene: TRBV30; j_gene: TRBJ2-7; abundance: few; d_gene: NA; CDR3aa: CAWSVPRQALFSYEQYF; CDR3nt: TGTGCCTGGAGTGTACCGCGACAGGCCCTATTCTCCTACGAGCAGTACTTC
v_gene: TRBV19; j_gene: TRBJ2-7; abundance: once; d_gene: TRBD2; CDR3aa: CASSKLAGDYEQYF; CDR3nt: TGTGCCAGTAGTAAGCTAGCGGGAGACTACGAGCAGTACTTC
v_gene: TRBV6-5; j_gene: TRBJ1-4; abundance: NA; d_gene: NA; CDR3aa: CASSYRLTREEKLFF; CDR3nt: TGTGCCAGCAGTTACAGACTGACCCGTGAGGAAAAACTGTTTTTT
v_gene: TRBV6-5; j_gene: TRBJ2-2; abundance: NA; d_gene: TRBD1; CDR3aa: CASSSPGQGSTGELFF; CDR3nt: TGTGCCAGCAGTTCCCCGGGACAGGGGAGCACCGGGGAGCTGTTTTTT
v_gene: TRBV7-2; j_gene: TRBJ2-1; abundance: many; d_gene: TRBD1; CDR3aa: CASSGGTGGGNEQFF; CDR3nt: TGTGCCAGCAGCGGAGGGACAGGGGGTGGCAATGAGCAGTTCTTC
v_gene: TRBV28; j_gene: TRBJ1-2; abundance: few; d_gene: TRBD1; CDR3aa: CASSPNPGQGPYGYTF; CDR3nt: TGTGCCAGCAGTCCCAACCCGGGACAGGGTCCCTATGGCTACACCTTC
v_gene: TRBV7-2; j_gene: TRBJ2-1; abundance: NA; d_gene: TRBD2; CDR3aa: CASSSGERGYNEQFF; CDR3nt: TGTGCCAGCAGCTCCGGGGAGCGGGGTTACAATGAGCAGTTCTTC
v_gene: TRBV7-8; j_gene: TRBJ2-7; abundance: NA; d_gene: TRBD1; CDR3aa: CASESSDRGRYEQYF; CDR3nt: TGTGCCAGCGAAAGCTCTGACAGGGGGCGCTACGAGCAGTACTTC
v_gene: TRBV30; j_gene: TRBJ2-7; abundance: NA; d_gene: NA; CDR3aa: CAWSVGVGVGYEQYF; CDR3nt: TGTGCCTGGAGTGTAGGGGTGGGAGTCGGCTACGAGCAGTACTTC
v_gene: TRBV28; j_gene: TRBJ2-7; abundance: NA; d_gene: TRBD2; CDR3aa: CASTQPGGAAYEQYF; CDR3nt: TGTGCCAGCACCCAACCGGGAGGGGCCGCCTACGAGCAGTACTTC
v_gene: TRBV7-9; j_gene: TRBJ2-2; abundance: NA; d_gene: NA; CDR3aa: CASSFLIGPLGTGELFF; CDR3nt: TGTGCCAGCAGCTTTCTTATAGGGCCTCTGGGCACCGGGGAGCTGTTTTTT
v_gene: TRBV4-2; j_gene: TRBJ2-2; abundance: few; d_gene: TRBD2; CDR3aa: CASSQDPGLAGGVGELFF; CDR3nt: TGTGCCAGCAGCCAAGATCCGGGACTAGCGGGAGGAGTCGGGGAGCTGTTTTTT
v_gene: TRBV6-5; j_gene: TRBJ1-1; abundance: NA; d_gene: NA; CDR3aa: CASTLGPTGTEAFF; CDR3nt: TGTGCCAGCACTTTGGGCCCTACTGGGACTGAAGCTTTCTTT
v_gene: TRBV11-2; j_gene: TRBJ1-5; abundance: NA; d_gene: NA; CDR3aa: CASSLGRESNQPQHF; CDR3nt: TGTGCCAGCAGCTTAGGTAGGGAGAGCAATCAGCCCCAGCATTTT
v_gene: TRBV27; j_gene: TRBJ2-7; abundance: NA; d_gene: TRBD1; CDR3aa: CASSLLGQGIWEQYF; CDR3nt: TGTGCCAGCAGTTTGTTGGGACAGGGGATTTGGGAGCAGTACTTC
v_gene: TRBV6-5; j_gene: TRBJ2-5; abundance: once; d_gene: NA; CDR3aa: CASSYYFAGRQETQYF; CDR3nt: TGTGCCAGCAGTTATTATTTTGCGGGCCGCCAAGAGACCCAGTACTTC